The TCR beta chain under discussion was sequenced for a study of T cell responses to AZD1222 COVID-19 vaccine. Study outcomes and limitations: Baseline antibody screening turned up just six seropositive AZD1222 recipients.

Some clones are missing from TCRdb's copy, which holds only in-frame ones; the method was immunoSEQ multiplex PCR. The table includes 120,000 or so clones, 75% to 95% detected once. Comment on this clone: Its antigen is not known.

The clonotype was recovered from an adult in good health. The source was peripheral blood, collected on day 0 of AZD1222 vaccination.

The CDR3 loop reads CASRTTGFGYGYTF. The DNA of the CDR3 is TGTGCCAGCAGAACGACAGGGTTTGGCTATGGCTACACCTTC. The rearrangement uses TRBV28 and TRBJ1-2, with 7 bases lining up with TRBD1. V shed 6 bases and J 4 bases; nucleotides not matched to a gene: 8. The V gene's germline CDR1 is MDHEN and CDR2 SYDVKM. CDR3 length: 14 residues.